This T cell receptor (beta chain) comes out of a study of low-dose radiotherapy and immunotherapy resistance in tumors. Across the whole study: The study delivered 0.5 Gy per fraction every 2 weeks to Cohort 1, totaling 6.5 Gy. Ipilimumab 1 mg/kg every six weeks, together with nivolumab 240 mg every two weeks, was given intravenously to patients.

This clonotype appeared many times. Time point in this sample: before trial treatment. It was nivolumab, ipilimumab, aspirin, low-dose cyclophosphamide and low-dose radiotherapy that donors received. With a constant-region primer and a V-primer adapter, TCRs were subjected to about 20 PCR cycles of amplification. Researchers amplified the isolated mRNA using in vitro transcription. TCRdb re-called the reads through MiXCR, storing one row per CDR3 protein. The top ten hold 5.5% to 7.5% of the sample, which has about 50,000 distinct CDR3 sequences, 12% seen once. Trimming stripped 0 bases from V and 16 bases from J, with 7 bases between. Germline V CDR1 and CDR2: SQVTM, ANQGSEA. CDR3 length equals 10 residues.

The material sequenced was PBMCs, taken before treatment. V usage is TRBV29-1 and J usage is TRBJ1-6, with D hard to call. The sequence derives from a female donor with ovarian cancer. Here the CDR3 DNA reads TGCAGCGTTGAAGACATGGGTCTCCACTTT. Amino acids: CSVEDMGLHF. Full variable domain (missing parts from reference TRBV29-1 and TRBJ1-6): SAVISQKPSRDICQRGTSLTIQCQVDSQVTMMFWYRQQPGQSLTLIATANQGSEATYESGFVIDKFPISRPNLTFSTLTVSNMSPEDSSIYLCSVEDMGLHFGNGTRLTVT.